This TCR beta chain is drawn from a study of OX40 agonist ivuxolimab in advanced cancers. Sequencing used immunoSEQ multiplex PCR; TCRdb keeps in-frame clones, though not all of them. The sample records some 45,000 clones, around nine tenths being singletons. This sequence originates from an adult with an advanced solid tumor such as melanoma, head and neck, liver or kidney cancer. Source: CD4+ or CD8+ T cells sorted from blood, taken in a trial of the OX40 agonist ivuxolimab.

The CDR3 reads CASSHPIRLADGYTF. The CDR3 DNA is TGCGCCAGCAGCCATCCCATCCGGTTGGCCGATGGCTACACCTTC. The chain is built from TRBV4-1 and TRBJ1-2; D is undetermined. The V gene lost 3 bases and the J gene lost 6 bases, with 17 bases spanning the gap. Germline lookup yields CDR1 MGHRA and CDR2 YSYEKL. This CDR3 is built from 15 residues.